The clone carrying this T cell receptor (beta chain) was detected a few times. Its antigen is as yet unknown. TCRdb independently ran MiXCR on the reads; one entry per CDR3 protein. The sample holds 150,000 to 200,000 distinct CDR3 sequences, about 21% seen once. This CDR3 region has 12 residues. The germline gives CDR1 MDHEN, CDR2 SYDVKM. Trimming cost V 2 bases and J 4 bases, with 6 bases left between them. This entry is derived from a study of T cell repertoires in cytomegalovirus infection. Across the study: Indications came from public TCR beta signatures; they pointed to CMV infection and to a matching HLA type.

Notes on the study in general: HLA-C-restricted CMV-specific TCR beta clonotypes were dominant in the ex vivo response. CMV carriers with the relevant HLA were identified by cumulative public TCR beta family frequency.

This TCR was sampled from a human donor in good health (CMV status not recorded). Some clones in this sample may be carry-over from other donors' samples. The sequenced sample was PBMCs. V is TRBV28 and J is TRBJ2-7; D is unresolved. In DNA form, the CDR3 reads TGTGCCAGCAGTTTAAAAGCATACGAGCAGTACTTC. This codes for CASSLKAYEQYF.